These 16 T cell receptor beta chains were all obtained from the same sample, sequenced in a study of blood T cell repertoires in COVID-19. TCRdb's table, derived via immunoSEQ multiplex PCR, lists solely in-frame clones and lacks some. The sample includes more than 250,000 clones, about 88% of them seen just once. Sequenced material: peripheral blood. Every receptor here comes from a man between 18 and 35 years old with active or convalescent COVID-19.

This chain links TRBV9 with TRBJ1-1; 10 positions match TRBD1. Germline V gives CDR1 SGDLS, CDR2 YYNGEE. Trimming at V came to 4 bases and at J to 4 bases, leaving 16 bases not matched to a gene. The CDR3 sequence is 18 residues long. The CDR3 sequence is CASSRGPQPGQGSTEAFF. The CDR3 nucleotides are TGTGCCAGCAGCAGAGGGCCTCAACCGGGACAGGGGTCCACTGAAGCTTTCTTT. The variable domain in full, with the rest retrieved from reference TRBV9 and TRBJ1-1, is DSGVTQTPKHLITATGQRVTLRCSPRSGDLSVYWYQQSLDQGLQFLIQYYNGEERAKGNILERFSAQQFPDLHSELNLSSLELGDSALYFCASSRGPQPGQGSTEAFFGQGTRLTVV.

This clone appeared a few times. The rearrangement uses TRBV30 and TRBJ1-1; D is possibly TRBD1 (5 bases). Germline assignment: CDR1 GTSNPN and CDR2 SVGIG (reference sequence). CDR3 size: 13 residues. V was pared by 2 bases and J by 1 base, with 8 bases between. CDR3 coding DNA: TGTGCCTGGAGTAGACAGTCGAACACTGAAGCTTTCTTT. As protein: CAWSRQSNTEAFF.

This clone was seen more than once but under ten times. This chain links TRBV5-1 with TRBJ2-5, with TRBD1 matching 10 bases. CDR1 SGHRS and CDR2 YFSETQ come from the germline V gene. V was clipped by 4 bases and J by 2 bases; unmatched bases: 8. This CDR3 contains 16 residues. CDR3 protein: CASSTGTGASQETQYF. For the CDR3, the DNA is TGCGCCAGCAGCACCGGGACAGGGGCATCGCAAGAGACCCAGTACTTC. Full variable domain (missing parts from reference TRBV5-1 and TRBJ2-5): KAGVTQTPRYLIKTRGQQVTLSCSPISGHRSVSWYQQTPGQGLQFLFEYFSETQRNKGNFPGRFSGRQFSNSRSEMNVSTLELGDSALYLCASSTGTGASQETQYFGPGTRLLVL.

This clone was found a few times. The V gene is TRBV6-5, the J gene TRBJ1-2; no definite D call. Trimming left V 7 bases short and J 1 base short, with 13 bases between. Germline CDR1 MNHEY, CDR2 SVGAGI. This CDR3 is built from 14 residues. The CDR3 sequence: CASNSLLGNYGYTF. The DNA of the CDR3 is TGTGCCAGCAACTCTCTCCTCGGTAACTATGGCTACACCTTC.

J is TRBJ1-4 and V is TRBV19; D gene uncertain. Trimming removed 8 bases at V and 7 bases at J, with 8 bases between. Germline loops: CDR1 LNHDA, CDR2 SQIVND (reference sequence). CDR3 length equals 11 residues. CDR3 sequence (DNA): TGTGCCAGTGGCCGGGGTGAAAAACTGTTTTTT. It encodes CASGRGEKLFF. Full variable domain (outside the CDR3, taken from reference TRBV19 and TRBJ1-4): DGGITQSPKYLFRKEGQNVTLSCEQNLNHDAMYWYRQDPGQGLRLIYYSQIVNDFQKGDIAEGYSVSREKKESFPLTVTSAQKNPTAFYLCASGRGEKLFFGSGTQLSVL.

The chain joins TRBV28 to TRBJ1-6; 8 bases align to TRBD1. The V and J ends lost 6 bases and 9 bases, in that order; junction bases with no gene match: 7. The CDR3 length is 14 residues. Germline CDR1 MDHEN, CDR2 SYDVKM. This CDR3 reads CASSQDRGGSPLHF. DNA of the CDR3: TGTGCCAGCAGCCAAGACAGGGGAGGTTCACCCCTCCACTTT.

V gene TRBV6-2 or TRBV6-3 combines with J gene TRBJ2-3; TRBD2 aligns across 9 bases. The germline gives CDR1 MNHEY, CDR2 SVGEGT. The CDR3 is 15 amino acids. The V and J ends lost 0 bases and 3 bases, in that order; junction bases with no gene match: 1. The CDR3 loop reads CASSYSSGGTDTQYF. The CDR3 coding sequence is TGTGCCAGCAGTTACTCTAGCGGGGGTACAGATACGCAGTATTTT.

The J gene is TRBJ2-7, the V gene TRBV7-9; TRBD1 agrees at 7 bases. The V segment lost 1 base and the J segment 5 bases; nucleotides outside the gene matches: 5. The germline V gene has CDR1 SEHNR and CDR2 FQNEAQ (reference sequence). CDR3 length equals 14 residues. CDR3: CASSLGTGVDEQYF. CDR3 bases: TGTGCCAGCAGCTTAGGTACAGGGGTAGACGAGCAGTACTTC.

In its sample, this clone was seen many times. This rearrangement joins TRBV5-1 to TRBJ1-2; TRBD1 is a possible D gene (6 bases). V lost 4 bases to trimming and J lost 3 bases, with 13 bases between them. The CDR3 spans 14 residues. Per the germline V gene, CDR1 is SGHRS and CDR2 is YFSETQ. CDR3 DNA: TGCGCCAGCAGCCGGGAGGGGGGCGACTATGGCTACACCTTC. It translates to CASSREGGDYGYTF.

The chain carries TRBV10-3 and TRBJ1-2; 9 nucleotides match TRBD1. Germline V lookup: CDR1 ENHRY, CDR2 SYGVKD. The CDR3 consists of 13 residues. V lost 8 bases and J lost 8; bases outside the gene matches: 9. CDR3 sequence: CAIGGTGGEGYTF. The CDR3 DNA is TGTGCCATCGGGGGAACAGGGGGCGAAGGCTACACCTTC.

The chain has TRBV9 and TRBJ1-2, with D tentatively TRBD1 (6 bases). Germline V gene sequence: CDR1 SGDLS, CDR2 YYNGEE. The CDR3 contains 14 residues. Trimming removed 4 bases from V and 4 bases from J, with 14 bases in between. DNA for the CDR3: TGTGCCAGCAGCCCTGGGGGACAAAGCTATGGCTACACCTTC. It yields the protein CASSPGGQSYGYTF.

The genes are TRBV5-6 and TRBJ2-3; TRBD1 aligns across 8 bases. The length of the CDR3 is 14 residues. The ends lost 4 bases at V and 4 bases at J; junction bases unmatched: 5. Germline V gene sequence: CDR1 SGHDT, CDR2 YYEEEE. The CDR3 reads CASSVAGGADTQYF. The DNA of the CDR3 is TGTGCCAGCAGCGTAGCAGGGGGCGCAGATACGCAGTATTTT.

V and J are TRBV2 and TRBJ2-1, with 9 bases matching TRBD2. The CDR3 totals 14 residues. Unmatched junction bases numbered 13, after V lost 6 bases and J lost 13 bases. Germline CDR1 SNHLY, CDR2 FYNNEI. CDR3 nucleotides: TGTGCCAGCAGCGCCGGGACTAGCCCCATCAGACAGTTCTTC. This translates into CASSAGTSPIRQFF.

The chain has TRBV6-6 and TRBJ2-5, with 7 nucleotides matching TRBD1. With 4 bases clipped from V and 5 bases from J, the junction kept 13 bases outside the gene matches. The CDR3 runs 16 residues. Germline values: CDR1 MNHNY, CDR2 SVGAGI (reference sequence). CDR3 DNA sequence: TGTGCCAGCAGTTTACCCGGGACAGCCTTAGGGGAGACCCAGTACTTC. Translation: CASSLPGTALGETQYF.

The rearrangement uses TRBV5-1 and TRBJ2-7, with 8 bases aligning to TRBD1. V was pared by 0 bases and J by 3 bases, with 5 bases of the junction left unmatched. The germline V gene has CDR1 SGHRS and CDR2 YFSETQ. The CDR3 is 15 amino acids. As DNA, the CDR3 is TGCGCCAGCAGCTTGGAGCAGGGGGCCTACTACGAGCAGTACTTC. It translates to CASSLEQGAYYEQYF. Variable domain in full (rest from reference TRBV5-1 and TRBJ2-7): KAGVTQTPRYLIKTRGQQVTLSCSPISGHRSVSWYQQTPGQGLQFLFEYFSETQRNKGNFPGRFSGRQFSNSRSEMNVSTLELGDSALYLCASSLEQGAYYEQYFGPGTRLTVT.

This clone was detected once. CDR3 protein: CASSPSAGTSTDTQYF. CDR3 nucleotide sequence: TGTGCCAGCAGCCCCTCAGCGGGAACTAGCACAGATACGCAGTATTTT. The chain joins TRBV7-6 to TRBJ2-3; 7 positions agree with TRBD2. The length of the CDR3 is 16 residues. Germline V gene lookup returns CDR1 SGHVS and CDR2 FNYEAQ. The J segment lost 0 bases and the V segment lost 5 bases, leaving 8 bases of the junction unmatched.